Ten or more counts support the clone carrying this T cell receptor beta chain. Its antigen is undetermined. Profiling of TCR beta VDJ combinations and CDR3 sequences used genomic DNA as template. TCRdb recomputed calls from the reads with MiXCR, one row per CDR3 protein. The repertoire holds 150,000 to 200,000 distinct CDR3 sequences, with about 60% as singletons. The data were taken from a study of CD8+CD57+ T cells in acquired aplastic anemia. Study-level background: Mean DNA quantity obtained from sorted CD4+ and CD8+ cells was around 2.9 ug. CD4+ reads averaged roughly 9.8 million in healthy donors. The study's findings and limits: Significant differences in CD8+ Simpson's diversity were not observed between patients and controls. In common between the patients and the controls were around 29 CD8+ CDR3 sequences.

The source material was sorted CD4+, CD8+, or CD8+CD57+ T cells (not recorded which) from PBMCs. The TCR sequence derives from a human donor in good health.

The CDR3 protein is CASSMGRDTQYF. The CDR3 coding sequence is TGTGCCAGTAGTATGGGCCGAGATACGCAGTATTTT. V gene TRBV19 combines with J gene TRBJ2-3; the D is unclear. CDR3 length: 12 amino acids. V was pared by 3 bases and J by 5 bases, with 6 bases between. Germline V gives CDR1 LNHDA, CDR2 SQIVND (reference sequence).